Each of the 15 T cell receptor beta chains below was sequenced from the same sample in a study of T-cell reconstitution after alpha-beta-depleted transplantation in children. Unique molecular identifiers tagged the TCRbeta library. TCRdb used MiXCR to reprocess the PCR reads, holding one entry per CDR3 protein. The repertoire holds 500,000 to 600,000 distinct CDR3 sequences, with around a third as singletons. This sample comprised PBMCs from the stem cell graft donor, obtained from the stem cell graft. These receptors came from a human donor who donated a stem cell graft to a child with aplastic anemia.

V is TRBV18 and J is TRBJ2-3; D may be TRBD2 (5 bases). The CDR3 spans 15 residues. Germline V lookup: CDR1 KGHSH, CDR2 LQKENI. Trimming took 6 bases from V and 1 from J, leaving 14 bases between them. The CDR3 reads CASSPGVGGTDTQYF. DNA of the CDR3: TGTGCCAGCTCTCCTGGGGTGGGAGGCACAGATACGCAGTATTTT.

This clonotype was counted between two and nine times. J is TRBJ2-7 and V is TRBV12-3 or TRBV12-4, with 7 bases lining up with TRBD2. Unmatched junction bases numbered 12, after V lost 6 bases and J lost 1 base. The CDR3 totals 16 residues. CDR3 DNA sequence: TGTGCCAGCAGCATGGGGAGGGAGTCCATGTCCTACGAGCAGTACTTC. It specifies CASSMGRESMSYEQYF.

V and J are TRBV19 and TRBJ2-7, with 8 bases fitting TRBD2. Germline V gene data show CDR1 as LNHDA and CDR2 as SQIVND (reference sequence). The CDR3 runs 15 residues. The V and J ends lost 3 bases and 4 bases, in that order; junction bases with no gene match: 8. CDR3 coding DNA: TGTGCCAGTAGTATGAGCGGGAGCTCTGGGTACGAGCAGTACTTC. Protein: CASSMSGSSGYEQYF.

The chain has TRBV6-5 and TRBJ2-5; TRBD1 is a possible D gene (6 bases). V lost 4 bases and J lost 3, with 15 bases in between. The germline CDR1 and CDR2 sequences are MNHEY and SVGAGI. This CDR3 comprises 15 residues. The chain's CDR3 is CASSSPGVGKETQYF. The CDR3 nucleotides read TGTGCCAGCAGTTCACCAGGGGTAGGGAAAGAGACCCAGTACTTC.

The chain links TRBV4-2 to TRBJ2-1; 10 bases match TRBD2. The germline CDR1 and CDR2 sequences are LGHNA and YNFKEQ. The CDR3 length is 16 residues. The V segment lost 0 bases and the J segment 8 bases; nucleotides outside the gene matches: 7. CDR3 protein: CASSQDGAGGPHEQFF. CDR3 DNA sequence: TGTGCCAGCAGCCAAGATGGAGCGGGAGGGCCCCATGAGCAGTTCTTC.

The CDR3 DNA is TGTGCCATCAGTGAGTCGATGGAGGATACGCAGTATTTT. Protein product: CAISESMEDTQYF. The chain carries TRBV10-3 and TRBJ2-3; D is uncertain. Trimming stripped 0 bases from V and 6 bases from J, with 7 bases between. The CDR3 runs 13 residues. Germline lookup yields CDR1 ENHRY and CDR2 SYGVKD.

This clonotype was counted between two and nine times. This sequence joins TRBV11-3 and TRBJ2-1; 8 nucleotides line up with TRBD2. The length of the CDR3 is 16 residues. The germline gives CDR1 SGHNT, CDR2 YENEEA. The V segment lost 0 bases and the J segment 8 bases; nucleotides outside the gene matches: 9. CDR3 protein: CASSLDASGSTDEQFF. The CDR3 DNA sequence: TGTGCCAGCAGCTTAGATGCGAGCGGGAGTACAGATGAGCAGTTCTTC.

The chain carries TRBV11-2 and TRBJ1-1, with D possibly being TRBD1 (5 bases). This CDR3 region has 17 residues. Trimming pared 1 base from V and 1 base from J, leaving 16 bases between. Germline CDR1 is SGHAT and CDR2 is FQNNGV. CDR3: CASSLGGWTPANTEAFF. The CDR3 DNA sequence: TGTGCCAGCAGCTTAGGGGGTTGGACACCAGCGAACACTGAAGCTTTCTTT.

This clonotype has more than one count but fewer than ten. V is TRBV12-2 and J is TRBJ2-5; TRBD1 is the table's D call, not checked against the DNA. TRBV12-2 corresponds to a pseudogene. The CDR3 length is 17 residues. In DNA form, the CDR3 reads TGTGCAAGTCGCTTAGCCAAATACGACAGGGCCCCAGAGACCCAGTACTTC. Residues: CASRLAKYDRAPETQYF.

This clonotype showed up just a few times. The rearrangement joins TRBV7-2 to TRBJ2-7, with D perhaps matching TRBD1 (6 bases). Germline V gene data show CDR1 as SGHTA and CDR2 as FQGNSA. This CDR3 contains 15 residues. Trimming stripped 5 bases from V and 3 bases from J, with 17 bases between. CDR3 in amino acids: CASSLYSDRYYEQYV. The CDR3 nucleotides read TGTGCCAGCAGCCTATACTCGGACAGATACTACGAGCAGTACGTC.

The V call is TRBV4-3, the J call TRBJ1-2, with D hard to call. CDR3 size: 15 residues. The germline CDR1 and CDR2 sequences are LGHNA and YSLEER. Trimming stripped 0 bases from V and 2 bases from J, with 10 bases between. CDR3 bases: TGCGCCAGCAGCCAAGATTTAGGGATAAACTATGGCTACACCTTC. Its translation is CASSQDLGINYGYTF.

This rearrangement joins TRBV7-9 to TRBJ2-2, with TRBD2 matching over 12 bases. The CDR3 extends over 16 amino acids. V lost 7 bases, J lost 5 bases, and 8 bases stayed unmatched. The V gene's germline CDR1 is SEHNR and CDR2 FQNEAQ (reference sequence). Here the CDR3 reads CASTLGTSGRTGELFF. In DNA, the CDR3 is TGTGCCAGCACCCTTGGAACTAGCGGGAGGACCGGGGAGCTGTTTTTT.

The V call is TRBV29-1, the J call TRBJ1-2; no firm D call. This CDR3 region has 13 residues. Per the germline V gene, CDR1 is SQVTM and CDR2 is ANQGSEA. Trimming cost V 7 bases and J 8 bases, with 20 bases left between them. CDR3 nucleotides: TGCAGCGCGAGAAACGATCTTATCCGGGGCTACACCTTC. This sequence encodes CSARNDLIRGYTF.

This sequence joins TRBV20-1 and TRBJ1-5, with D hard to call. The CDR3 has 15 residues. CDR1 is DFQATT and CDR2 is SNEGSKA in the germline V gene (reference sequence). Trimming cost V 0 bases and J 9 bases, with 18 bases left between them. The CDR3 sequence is CSARDSIVSNRPQHF. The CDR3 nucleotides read TGCAGTGCTAGAGATTCAATTGTTTCCAACCGGCCCCAGCATTTT.

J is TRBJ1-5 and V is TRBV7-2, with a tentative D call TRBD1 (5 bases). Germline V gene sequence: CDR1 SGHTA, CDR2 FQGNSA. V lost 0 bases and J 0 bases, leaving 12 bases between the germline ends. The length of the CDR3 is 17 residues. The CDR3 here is CASSLASRELSNQPQHF. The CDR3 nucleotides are TGTGCCAGCAGCTTAGCGTCCAGGGAACTTAGCAATCAGCCCCAGCATTTT.